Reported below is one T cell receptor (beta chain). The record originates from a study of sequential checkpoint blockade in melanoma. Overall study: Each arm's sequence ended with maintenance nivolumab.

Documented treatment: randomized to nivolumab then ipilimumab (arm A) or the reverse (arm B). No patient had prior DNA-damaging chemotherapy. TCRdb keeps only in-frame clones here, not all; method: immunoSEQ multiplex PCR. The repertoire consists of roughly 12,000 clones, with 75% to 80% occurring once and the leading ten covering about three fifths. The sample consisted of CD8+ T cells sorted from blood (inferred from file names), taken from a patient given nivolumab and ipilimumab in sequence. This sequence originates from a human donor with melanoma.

The CDR3 loop is CASSQESGNQPQHF. The DNA of the CDR3 is TGCGCCAGCAGCCAAGAATCAGGTAATCAGCCCCAGCATTTT. The chain has TRBV4-1 and TRBJ1-5; D ambiguous. The CDR3 runs 14 residues. Per the germline V gene, CDR1 is MGHRA and CDR2 is YSYEKL. Trimming pared 0 bases from V and 4 bases from J, leaving 7 bases between.